A single sample gave rise to the 19 T cell receptor beta chains below, sequenced in a study of T cells in Graves' hyperthyroidism and ophthalmopathy. What was amplified from RNA transcripts were TCR beta CDR3 regions. Carried out on the TCR CDR3, a first-round RT-PCR used the HTBI primer set. Each CDR3 protein is one row after TCRdb ran MiXCR on the multiplex PCR reads. The table lists over 700,000 distinct CDR3 sequences, around 38% of them singletons, with 7.5% to 9.5% in the top ten. The sequenced material came from blood. The receptors were sampled from a young man with Graves' hyperthyroidism.

This clonotype has a count of ten or more. This chain links TRBV9 with TRBJ2-7; either TRBD1 or TRBD2 may fit D (5 bases each). The CDR3 contains 14 residues. The ends were cut back, 0 bases at V and 9 bases at J, with 16 bases in the middle. Germline V gene lookup returns CDR1 SGDLS and CDR2 YYNGEE. This CDR3 reads CASSVAEGTSRQYF. The DNA of the CDR3 is TGTGCCAGCAGCGTAGCTGAGGGGACCTCGCGGCAGTACTTC.

This clonotype appeared many times. The chain recombines TRBV24-1 with TRBJ2-5, with 7 bases fitting TRBD1. CDR3 length equals 15 residues. Germline V lookup: CDR1 KGHDR, CDR2 SFDVKD. V lost 4 bases, J lost 4 bases, and 8 bases stayed unmatched. DNA of the CDR3: TGTGCCACCAGTGACCCCTCGACAGGGTCAGAGACCCAGTACTTC. Amino acids: CATSDPSTGSETQYF.

This chain connects TRBV28 to TRBJ1-3; D unclear. CDR1 and CDR2 (germline): MDHEN, SYDVKM. The CDR3 spans 11 residues. The ends were cut back, 8 bases at V and 7 bases at J, with 9 bases in the middle. CDR3 coding DNA: TGTGCCAGCGGCAAGTCGAACACCATATATTTT. It is translated as CASGKSNTIYF.

This clonotype has ten or more counts. The chain joins TRBV7-2 to TRBJ2-5, with D hard to call. Germline V gene data show CDR1 as SGHTA and CDR2 as FQGNSA. The CDR3 is 13 residues long. V lost 5 bases and J lost 2, with 9 bases in between. The CDR3 coding sequence is TGTGCCAGCAGCCCACACTTGCAAGAGACCCAGTACTTC. Protein product: CASSPHLQETQYF.

In this sample, this clonotype turned up many times. The chain has TRBV5-1 and TRBJ1-4; D is unclear. The CDR3 runs to 13 residues. Trimming left V 0 bases short and J 6 bases short, with 6 bases between. Looked up from germline, CDR1 is SGHRS and CDR2 is YFSETQ. CDR3 sequence: CASSLGTDEKLFF. CDR3 coding DNA: TGCGCCAGCAGCTTGGGTACAGATGAAAAACTGTTTTTT.

This clonotype was observed a few times. The J gene is TRBJ1-4, the V gene TRBV6-6, with D maybe TRBD1 (5 bases). The germline gives CDR1 MNHNY, CDR2 SVGAGI (reference sequence). The length of the CDR3 is 15 residues. V lost 6 bases and J lost 4, with 15 bases in between. The CDR3: CASRRQNSYNEKLFF. The CDR3 DNA reads as TGTGCCAGCAGGCGACAGAACTCCTATAATGAAAAACTGTTTTTT.

This clonotype was detected ten times or more. This chain joins TRBV7-9 and TRBJ1-1; D is undetermined. V lost 0 bases, J lost 4 bases, and 12 bases lay in between. This CDR3 spans 15 amino acids. Germline CDR1 and CDR2: SEHNR and FQNEAQ (reference sequence). The CDR3 is CASSLALGGTTEAFF. The CDR3 region has the DNA TGTGCCAGCAGCTTAGCGCTGGGAGGAACCACTGAAGCTTTCTTT.

A few counts support this clonotype. The chain uses TRBV7-9 and TRBJ1-1, with a weak D call TRBD1 (5 bases). From germline, CDR1 is SEHNR and CDR2 FQNEAQ (reference sequence). The CDR3 sequence is 11 residues long. Trimming removed 4 bases at V and 11 bases at J, with 11 bases between. The CDR3 sequence is CASSSLGAAFF. CDR3 sequence (DNA): TGTGCCAGCAGCTCCCTAGGGGCGGCTTTCTTT.

This clonotype came up many times. The chain uses TRBV19 and TRBJ2-5; perhaps TRBD2 as D (6 bases). Per germline, CDR1 LNHDA and CDR2 SQIVND (reference sequence). Trimming pared 4 bases from V and 4 bases from J, leaving 13 bases between. CDR3 length equals 14 residues. CDR3 amino acids: CASSTWGTGETQYF. DNA of the CDR3: TGTGCCAGTAGTACCTGGGGGACTGGAGAGACCCAGTACTTC.

A note on this clonotype: A much bigger clone sits one base away, suggesting this may be a read error. The genes are TRBV19 and TRBJ2-7, with D possibly matching TRBD1 (5 bases). The CDR3 is made up of 13 amino acids. In germline, CDR1 is LNHDA, CDR2 SQIVND (reference sequence). The CDR3 spells CAGSQGISYEQYF. The CDR3 DNA is TGTGCCGGTAGCCAGGGTATCTCCTACGAGCAGTACTTC.

In regard to this clonotype: A much larger clone differs from this one at a single base, so this may be a read error. The chain employs TRBV2 and TRBJ2-5; D may be TRBD2 (6 bases). CDR1 is SNHLY and CDR2 is FYNNEI in the germline V gene. Trimming shortened V by 4 bases and J by 4 bases, and 19 bases separated the two germline ends. The CDR3 has 16 amino acids. The CDR3 protein is CASSGGLRDLGETQYF. CDR3 sequence (DNA): TGTGCCAGCAGTGGAGGACTCCGGGACTTAGGAGAGACCCAGTACTTC.

This clonotype was seen many times. The CDR3 loop reads CASSLVEGRGIHF. The DNA for the CDR3 is TGTGCCAGCAGCTTAGTGGAGGGAAGGGGAATCCACTTT. The J gene is TRBJ1-6, the V gene TRBV7-2; weak D call: TRBD1 (5 bases). CDR1 and CDR2 from the germline V gene are SGHTA and FQGNSA. This CDR3 contains 13 residues. V lost 1 base and J 17 bases, leaving 15 bases between the germline ends. The variable domain in full, with the rest retrieved from reference TRBV7-2 and TRBJ1-6, is GAGVSQSPSNKVTEKGKDVELRCDPISGHTALYWYRQSLGQGLEFLIYFQGNSAPDKSGLPSDRFSAERTGGSVSTLTIQRTQQEDSAVYLCASSLVEGRGIHFGNGTRLTVT.

This clonotype was detected only a few times. CDR3: CASRTGTGNSNQPQHF. DNA for the CDR3: TGTGCCAGCAGAACCGGGACAGGGAATAGCAATCAGCCCCAGCATTTT. The rearrangement joins TRBV12-3 or TRBV12-4 to TRBJ1-5; 9 positions agree with TRBD1. V gave up 6 bases and J gave up 0 bases; unmatched junction bases: 6. The CDR3 runs 16 residues.

This clonotype has at least ten counts. The chain couples TRBV2 to TRBJ1-5; the match to TRBD1 covers 9 bases. This CDR3 has 14 residues. Germline V gene data show CDR1 as SNHLY and CDR2 as FYNNEI. The V segment lost 5 bases and the J segment 7 bases; nucleotides outside the gene matches: 6. The CDR3 is CASSPGTGSQPQHF. For the CDR3, the DNA is TGTGCCAGCAGTCCCGGGACAGGGAGCCAGCCCCAGCATTTT.

The chain combines TRBV9 with TRBJ1-2; 9 bases line up with TRBD1. The CDR3 runs 15 residues. Unmatched junction bases numbered 6, after V lost 5 bases and J lost 1 base. The V gene's germline CDR1 is SGDLS and CDR2 YYNGEE. The CDR3 nucleotides are TGTGCCAGCAGACCCACGGGACAGGGTAACTATGGCTACACCTTC. Its translation is CASRPTGQGNYGYTF.

The rearrangement links TRBV20-1 to TRBJ1-5; tentative D call: TRBD1 (5 bases). V was cut by 5 bases and J by 5 bases, with 16 bases left in between. CDR3 length equals 14 residues. Germline values: CDR1 DFQATT, CDR2 SNEGSKA (reference sequence). As DNA, the CDR3 is TGCAGTGCTGCTCCGGGACGGACGGATCAGCCCCAGCATTTT. Translated: CSAAPGRTDQPQHF.

This clonotype is a singleton in its sample. J is TRBJ2-5 and V is TRBV7-9, with D unclear. Trimming stripped 5 bases from V and 1 base from J, with 14 bases between. Germline V gene lookup returns CDR1 SEHNR and CDR2 FQNEAQ (reference sequence). CDR3 size: 15 residues. CDR3 nucleotide sequence: TGTGCCAGCAGCCACTCCCGCCGGGCCCAAGAGACCCAGTACTTC. Encoded protein: CASSHSRRAQETQYF.

V gene TRBV19 combines with J gene TRBJ2-2, with TRBD2 matching 8 bases. CDR1 LNHDA and CDR2 SQIVND come from the germline V gene (reference sequence). The CDR3 runs 18 residues. V trimming: 5 bases; J trimming: 3 bases; junction bases outside the gene matches: 14. The CDR3 DNA is TGTGCCAGTAGTCCCCCCCCCCGACTAGCGAGGGACACCGGGGAGCTGTTTTTT. This codes for CASSPPPRLARDTGELFF.

The rearrangement joins TRBV5-4 to TRBJ1-5; unclear D gene. Per germline, CDR1 SGHNT and CDR2 YYREEE (reference sequence). This CDR3 has 14 amino acids. Deletions cut 1 base from V and 6 bases from J, with 11 bases between. Here the CDR3 reads CASSLTEGGQPQHF. CDR3 sequence (DNA): TGTGCCAGCAGCTTGACGGAGGGCGGTCAGCCCCAGCATTTT.